The 18 T cell receptor beta chains reported below all come from one sample, sequenced in a study of CD8 T cells in ankylosing spondylitis. Each CDR3 protein gets one entry after TCRdb re-called the 5' RACE reads with MiXCR. The sample records 200,000 to 300,000 distinct CDR3 sequences, over 30% being singletons. The specimen was blood, either unsorted or a sorted T cell fraction (not recorded which). These receptors all come from a male donor with ankylosing spondylitis or in good health (not recorded which).

The V call is TRBV20-1, the J call TRBJ2-7; tentatively, D is TRBD2 (7 bases). This CDR3 contains 14 residues. Germline V gene lookup returns CDR1 DFQATT and CDR2 SNEGSKA (reference sequence). V lost 1 base and J lost 2, with 12 bases in between. The CDR3 is CSARVPGGPYEQYF. Written as DNA, the CDR3 is TGCAGTGCTAGAGTCCCCGGGGGGCCCTACGAGCAGTACTTC.

The V and J genes are TRBV6-1 and TRBJ2-2; 9 bases agree with TRBD1. The germline CDR1 and CDR2 sequences are MNHNS and SASEGT. Trimming took 6 bases from V and 4 from J; bases not matched to a gene: 6. CDR3 length equals 15 residues. The CDR3 here is CASRGPGQGTGELFF. CDR3 bases: TGTGCCAGCAGGGGACCGGGACAGGGCACCGGGGAGCTGTTTTTT.

The rearrangement joins TRBV5-1 to TRBJ2-7; D remains unclear. This CDR3 has 13 amino acids. V lost 0 bases and J 1 base, leaving 5 bases between the germline ends. Germline-derived CDR1 and CDR2 are SGHRS and YFSETQ. The CDR3 reads CASSLVTSYEQYF. In DNA, the CDR3 is TGCGCCAGCAGCTTGGTGACATCCTACGAGCAGTACTTC.

This clonotype turned up a few times. The genes are TRBV20-1 and TRBJ2-3, with D possibly matching TRBD2 (6 bases). The germline V gene has CDR1 DFQATT and CDR2 SNEGSKA (reference sequence). V gave up 5 bases and J gave up 1 base, with 16 bases separating them. The CDR3 covers 15 residues. The CDR3 sequence: CSADSAGLGTDTQYF. CDR3 nucleotide sequence: TGCAGTGCTGATTCGGCGGGACTGGGCACAGATACGCAGTATTTT.

In this sample, this clonotype turned up a few times. The rearrangement joins TRBV20-1 to TRBJ2-5, with a tentative D call TRBD1 (5 bases). The V gene lost 5 bases and the J gene lost 6 bases, with 22 bases spanning the gap. The CDR3 contains 15 residues. The germline CDR1 and CDR2 sequences are DFQATT and SNEGSKA (reference sequence). CDR3 region: CSAHSNTGFRKTQYF. CDR3 DNA sequence: TGCAGTGCTCACAGCAATACAGGTTTCCGAAAGACCCAGTACTTC.

The table lists this clonotype with a few counts. The chain recombines TRBV28 with TRBJ1-5, with D tentatively TRBD1 (6 bases). In germline, CDR1 is MDHEN, CDR2 SYDVKM. CDR3 length: 17 amino acids. V gave up 2 bases and J gave up 5 bases, with 19 bases separating them. CDR3 residues: CASSLDTGFLYHQPQHF. The CDR3 bases are TGTGCCAGCAGTTTAGACACAGGGTTTCTGTACCATCAGCCCCAGCATTTT. The whole variable domain, filled in from reference TRBV28 and TRBJ1-5, reads DVKVTQSSRYLVKRTGEKVFLECVQDMDHENMFWYRQDPGLGLRLIYFSYDVKMKEKGDIPEGYSVSREKKERFSLILESASTNQTSMYLCASSLDTGFLYHQPQHFGDGTRLSIL.

This clonotype turned up a few times. This rearrangement joins TRBV20-1 to TRBJ2-7, with D perhaps matching TRBD1 or TRBD2 (7 bases each). Trimming took 3 bases from V and 2 from J, leaving 11 bases between them. The germline V gene has CDR1 DFQATT and CDR2 SNEGSKA (reference sequence). CDR3 length equals 13 residues. The CDR3 DNA is TGCAGTGCTAGGACAGGGAGGGCCTACGAGCAGTACTTC. Translated: CSARTGRAYEQYF.

This clonotype was seen a few times. The V gene is TRBV7-9, the J gene TRBJ2-1; 7 bases line up with TRBD1. V trimming: 5 bases; J trimming: 7 bases; junction bases outside the gene matches: 2. The CDR3 is 12 residues long. Germline CDR1 reads SEHNR; CDR2 reads FQNEAQ (reference sequence). CDR3 protein: CASSQQGNEQFF. CDR3 nucleotides: TGTGCCAGCAGCCAACAGGGGAATGAGCAGTTCTTC. Full variable domain (missing parts from reference TRBV7-9 and TRBJ2-1): DTGVSQNPRHKITKRGQNVTFRCDPISEHNRLYWYRQTLGQGPEFLTYFQNEAQLEKSRLLSDRFSAERPKGSFSTLEIQRTEQGDSAMYLCASSQQGNEQFFGPGTRLTVL.

The V and J genes are TRBV20-1 and TRBJ2-1; 7 nucleotides align to TRBD2. After removal of 3 bases from V and 3 bases from J, the junction contained 5 bases not matched to a gene. This CDR3 contains 14 residues. The germline CDR1 and CDR2 sequences are DFQATT and SNEGSKA (reference sequence). The CDR3 region has the DNA TGCAGTGCTAGTAAGTGGGAGGGCTACAATGAGCAGTTCTTC. It is translated as CSASKWEGYNEQFF.

The V call is TRBV5-1, the J call TRBJ1-1; 7 bases fit TRBD1. V lost 2 bases to trimming and J lost 4 bases; unmatched junction nucleotides: 5. The germline CDR1 and CDR2 sequences are SGHRS and YFSETQ. The CDR3 contains 14 residues. The CDR3 loop reads CASSFTGVGTEAFF. In DNA, the CDR3 is TGCGCCAGCAGCTTTACAGGGGTGGGCACTGAAGCTTTCTTT.

This clonotype has more than one count but fewer than ten. The genes are TRBV11-2 and TRBJ2-5, with no clear D. This CDR3 is 12 amino acids long. V was cut by 0 bases and J by 5 bases, with 4 bases left in between. In germline, CDR1 is SGHAT, CDR2 FQNNGV. The CDR3 is CASSLDGETQYF. CDR3 DNA: TGTGCCAGCAGCTTAGATGGGGAGACCCAGTACTTC. The complete variable domain, with remaining parts taken from reference TRBV11-2 and TRBJ2-5, reads EAGVAQSPRYKIIEKRQSVAFWCNPISGHATLYWYQQILGQGPKLLIQFQNNGVVDDSQLPKDRFSAERLKGVDSTLKIQPAKLEDSAVYLCASSLDGETQYFGPGTRLLVL.

This clonotype was recorded a few times. The genes are TRBV20-1 and TRBJ2-3, with 9 bases aligning to TRBD2. CDR1 is DFQATT, CDR2 SNEGSKA, per germline (reference sequence). This CDR3 contains 12 residues. CDR3 nucleotides: TGCAGCGGCGGGGGGGCCGCAGATACGCAGTATTTT. Its protein is CSGGGAADTQYF.

The chain links TRBV7-9 to TRBJ2-5; TRBD1 or TRBD2 may be the D gene (5 bases each). There are 13 residues in the CDR3. V was cut by 6 bases and J by 5 bases, with 13 bases left in between. CDR1 is SEHNR and CDR2 is FQNEAQ in the germline V gene (reference sequence). CDR3 sequence (DNA): TGTGCCAGCAGACAGGAGGAGTGGGAGACCCAGTACTTC. It yields the protein CASRQEEWETQYF.

This CDR3 is CASSTGLAGARNNEQFF. DNA for the CDR3: TGCGCCAGCAGTACCGGACTAGCGGGGGCCCGGAACAATGAGCAGTTCTTC. V gene TRBV5-1 combines with J gene TRBJ2-1; 13 bases match TRBD2. Losses at the gene ends were 5 bases for V and 5 bases for J; bases not matched to a gene: 10. The CDR3 is 17 amino acids. Germline lookup yields CDR1 SGHRS and CDR2 YFSETQ.

CDR3 nucleotide sequence: TGTGCCATCAGTGACGGGTGGGGGTTTGATACGCAGTATTTT. Translating it yields CAISDGWGFDTQYF. The chain employs TRBV10-3 and TRBJ2-3, with D possibly being TRBD1 or TRBD2 (5 bases each). This CDR3 region has 14 residues. Trimming removed 3 bases at V and 6 bases at J, with 13 bases between. Germline V gives CDR1 ENHRY, CDR2 SYGVKD.

The V and J genes are TRBV27 and TRBJ2-2; 9 nucleotides agree with TRBD1. The CDR3 sequence is 16 residues long. Germline V gene data show CDR1 as MNHEY and CDR2 as SMNVEV (reference sequence). The trim removed 5 bases at V and 4 bases at J, leaving 8 bases unmatched. Here the CDR3 reads CASSSQGQGPTGELFF. The CDR3 DNA is TGTGCCAGCAGTAGTCAGGGACAGGGTCCCACCGGGGAGCTGTTTTTT.

The gene calls are TRBV7-9 and TRBJ2-7; perhaps TRBD1 as D (5 bases). This CDR3 region has 13 residues. From germline, CDR1 is SEHNR and CDR2 FQNEAQ (reference sequence). Trimming pared 5 bases from V and 0 bases from J, leaving 8 bases between. CDR3 sequence reads: CASSKTVSYEQYF. As DNA, the CDR3 is TGTGCCAGCAGCAAGACAGTCTCCTACGAGCAGTACTTC.

The V and J genes are TRBV3-1 and TRBJ2-3; perhaps TRBD1 as D (5 bases). This CDR3 contains 14 residues. V was clipped by 2 bases and J by 1 base, with 7 bases between them. CDR1 and CDR2 from the germline V gene are LGHDT and YNNKEL (reference sequence). The CDR3 DNA is TGTGCCAGCAGCCAATCGACAGGCACAGATACGCAGTATTTT. It translates to CASSQSTGTDTQYF.